The rows below give T cell receptor beta chains drawn from one sample of a study of OX40 agonist ivuxolimab in advanced cancers. The method was immunoSEQ multiplex PCR; TCRdb's version includes in-frame clones alone and lacks a portion of them. The data show over 45,000 clones, roughly 89% seen once. Source: CD4+ or CD8+ T cells sorted from blood, taken in a trial of the OX40 agonist ivuxolimab. The receptor set was obtained from an adult with an advanced solid tumor such as melanoma, head and neck, liver or kidney cancer. Each CDR3 is given with its conserved first and last residue. A D gene is named only where the DNA matches it firmly. Clone size is shown for a subset of rows, as once, few, many or a class of expanded clone.

TRBD2	TRBJ2-1	NA	TRBV11-2	CASSLASGAYNEQFF
TRBD1	TRBJ1-5	few	TRBV19	CATRTGLYNQPQHF
NA	TRBJ1-5	once	TRBV2	CASSEWKTDNQPQHF
TRBD1	TRBJ2-5	NA	TRBV25-1	CASSEFSQGSEETQYF
TRBD1	TRBJ2-5	NA	TRBV11-2	CASSLRDRGFGTQYF
NA	TRBJ1-1	NA	TRBV28	CASSSPASPRRGTEAFF
NA	TRBJ2-2	NA	TRBV6-4	CASSAGDTTGELFF
NA	TRBJ2-2	few	TRBV11-2	CASSFLGTGELFF
NA	TRBJ2-5	NA	TRBV19	CASSAGTLQETQYF
TRBD1	TRBJ2-1	NA	TRBV6-4	CASSDRGLGNEQFF
NA	TRBJ1-3	NA	TRBV19	CASSIDPGQFDGNTIYF
TRBD2	TRBJ2-5	NA	TRBV7-9	CASSPTTSGGGETQYF
NA	TRBJ2-7	NA	TRBV30	CAWSVLGYEQYF
NA	TRBJ2-5	NA	TRBV5-4	CASSLAQQETQYF
NA	TRBJ1-2	NA	TRBV7-3	CASSLGGTKGYTF
NA	TRBJ2-1	NA	TRBV20-1	CSAALAGREFF
TRBD2	TRBJ2-3	NA	TRBV11-3	CASSLTSFGTDTQYF
TRBD2	TRBJ2-2	NA	TRBV7-9	CASSPGLGWSGELFF
TRBD1	TRBJ2-3	NA	TRBV7-9	CASSTGQDFTDTQYF
TRBD1	TRBJ2-1	NA	TRBV25-1	CASSARDRVYEQFF
NA	TRBJ2-3	NA	TRBV18	CASSPRGGATTDTQYF
NA	TRBJ1-5	few	TRBV7-2	CASSFLYSNQPQHF
TRBD1	TRBJ1-6	NA	TRBV5-4	CASSLVDRGSPLHF
NA	TRBJ1-5	NA	TRBV6-5	CASTPGAWGNQPQHF
NA	TRBJ2-7	NA	TRBV29-1	CSVDTGRPYEQYF
NA	TRBJ2-7	NA	TRBV11-2	CASSLVWDTNYEQYF
TRBD1	TRBJ2-1	NA	TRBV19	CASSIFGQGRGRSNEQFF
NA	TRBJ2-4	NA	TRBV19	CASSTQGTAKNIQYF
NA	TRBJ2-1	NA	TRBV11-1	CASSKYNEQFF
NA	TRBJ2-1	NA	TRBV14	CASSQETYNEQFF
TRBD1	TRBJ1-1	NA	TRBV29-1	CSARGPGVTEAFF
NA	TRBJ2-1	NA	TRBV19	CASSIHRYNEQFF
TRBD1	TRBJ1-1	NA	TRBV27	CASRGQGVNTEAFF
NA	TRBJ2-1	NA	TRBV7-3	CASSLSGGYNEQFF
TRBD1	TRBJ1-5	NA	TRBV7-2	CASSIRQGGNQPQHF
NA	TRBJ1-1	NA	TRBV13	CASRQGLTGGNTEAFF
TRBD2	TRBJ2-1	NA	TRBV11-2	CASSLSSGSYNEQFF
TRBD1	TRBJ1-1	NA	TRBV30	CAWKTGLKAFF
TRBD2	TRBJ2-7	few	TRBV6-6	CASSPRAGGSYEQYF
TRBD1	TRBJ1-3	NA	TRBV2	CASSEGQGRPSGNTIYF
TRBD2	TRBJ2-3	NA	TRBV2	CASSRLAGVTDTQYF
NA	TRBJ1-6	once	TRBV5-1	CASSSLNSYNSPLHF
TRBD2	TRBJ2-3	NA	TRBV30	CAWSVRLPSGRRTDTQYF
TRBD2	TRBJ2-3	NA	TRBV5-4	CASSLGGAVPADTQYF
NA	TRBJ2-7	NA	TRBV29-1	CSARRDTYEQYF
TRBD1	TRBJ2-7	NA	TRBV28	CASRYTGATYEQYF
NA	TRBJ1-2	NA	TRBV7-9	CASSLGIDRNYGYTF
TRBD1	TRBJ1-6	NA	TRBV10-3	CAISDRGDNSPLHF
NA	TRBJ2-1	NA	TRBV11-2	CASNPKKTGPGEQFF
NA	TRBJ2-2	once	TRBV7-2	CASSLNRGGSTGELFF
NA	TRBJ2-7	NA	TRBV7-9	CASSWTTPGSEQYF
NA	TRBJ2-7	NA	TRBV28	CASSIRYEQYF
NA	TRBJ2-7	NA	TRBV7-3	CASSLGRGPYEQYF
TRBD2	TRBJ2-7	NA	TRBV15	CATSSRRAGGPYYEQYF
NA	TRBJ1-5	NA	TRBV6-1	CASNLQGVNQPQHF
TRBD1	TRBJ1-1	NA	TRBV11-3	CASSSGTGGSEAFF
NA	TRBJ1-5	NA	TRBV6-6	CASHSTPQPQHF
TRBD1	TRBJ2-5	NA	TRBV6-6	CASSYGQALYQETQYF